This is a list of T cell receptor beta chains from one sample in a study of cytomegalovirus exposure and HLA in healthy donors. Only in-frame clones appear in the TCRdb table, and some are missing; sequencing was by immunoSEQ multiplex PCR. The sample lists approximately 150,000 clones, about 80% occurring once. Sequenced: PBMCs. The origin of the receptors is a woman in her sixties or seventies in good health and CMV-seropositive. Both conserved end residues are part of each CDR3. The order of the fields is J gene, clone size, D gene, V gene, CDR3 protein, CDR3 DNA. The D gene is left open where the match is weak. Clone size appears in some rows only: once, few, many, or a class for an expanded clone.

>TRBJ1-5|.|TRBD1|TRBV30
CAWRGGKSGGFNQPQHF
TGTGCCTGGAGAGGTGGAAAGTCAGGGGGTTTCAATCAGCCCCAGCATTTT
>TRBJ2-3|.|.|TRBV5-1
CASSVQMSPDTQYF
TGCGCCAGCAGCGTACAGATGTCCCCAGATACGCAGTATTTT
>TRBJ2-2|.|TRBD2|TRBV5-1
CASSLGTSGYTGELFF
TGCGCCAGCAGCTTGGGGACTAGCGGATACACCGGGGAGCTGTTTTTT
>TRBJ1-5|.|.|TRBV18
CASSRDQGLQPQHF
TGTGCCAGCTCGCGAGACCAGGGGTTGCAGCCCCAGCATTTT
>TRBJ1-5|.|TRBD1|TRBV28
CASRPRGPNQPQHF
TGTGCCAGCAGACCTAGGGGGCCCAATCAGCCCCAGCATTTT
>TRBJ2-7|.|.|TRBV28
CASSLYSGSYEQYF
TGTGCCAGCAGTTTATATAGCGGCTCCTACGAGCAGTACTTC
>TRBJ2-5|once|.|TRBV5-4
CASSLLETQYF
TGTGCCAGCAGCTTGCTTGAGACCCAGTACTTC
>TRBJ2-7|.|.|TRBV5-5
CASEPGIVPYEQYF
TGTGCCAGCGAGCCGGGAATTGTCCCCTACGAGCAGTACTTC
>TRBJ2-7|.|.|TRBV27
CASSDSLWEQYF
TGTGCCAGCAGTGACTCCCTCTGGGAGCAGTACTTC
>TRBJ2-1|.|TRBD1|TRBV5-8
CASSLDRGLYNEQFF
TGTGCCAGCAGCTTGGACAGGGGGCTCTACAATGAGCAGTTCTTC
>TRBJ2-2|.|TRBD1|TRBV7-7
CASSLRTGKTGELFF
TGTGCTAGCAGCTTGAGGACAGGGAAGACCGGGGAGCTGTTTTTT
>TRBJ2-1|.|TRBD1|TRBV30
CAWSVAQGENYNEQFF
TGTGCCTGGAGCGTAGCCCAGGGGGAGAATTACAATGAGCAGTTCTTC
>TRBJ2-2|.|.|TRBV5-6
CASSPQSTGELFF
TGTGCCAGCAGCCCACAATCCACCGGGGAGCTGTTTTTT
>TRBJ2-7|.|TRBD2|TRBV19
CASGTSGRTPNYEQYF
TGTGCCAGCGGGACTAGCGGGCGTACCCCCAACTACGAGCAGTACTTC
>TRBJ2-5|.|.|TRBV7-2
CASSTRGGGEEAQYF
TGTGCCAGCAGCACGAGGGGAGGTGGGGAAGAAGCCCAGTACTTC
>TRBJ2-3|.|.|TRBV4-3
CASSLWGHTQYF
TGCGCCAGCAGCCTCTGGGGCCATACGCAGTATTTT
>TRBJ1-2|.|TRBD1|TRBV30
CAWSQGGREGYTF
TGTGCCTGGAGCCAGGGGGGACGGGAAGGCTACACCTTC
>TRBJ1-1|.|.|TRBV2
CASSDIMRSTEAFF
TGTGCCAGCAGTGATATAATGAGGAGCACTGAAGCTTTCTTT
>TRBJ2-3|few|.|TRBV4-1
CASSQASGDRVLPNGDTQYF
TGCGCCAGCAGCCAGGCCTCGGGAGACCGTGTTCTCCCAAATGGAGATACGCAGTATTTT
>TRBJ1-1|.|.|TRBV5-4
CASSGRGTEAFF
TGTGCCAGCAGCGGAAGGGGTACTGAAGCTTTCTTT
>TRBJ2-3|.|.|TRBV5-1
CASSLVLTPTDTQYF
TGCGCCAGCAGCTTGGTGCTCACTCCCACAGATACGCAGTATTTT
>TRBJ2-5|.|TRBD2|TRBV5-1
CASSLFSGTETQYF
TGCGCCAGCAGCTTGTTTAGCGGGACGGAGACCCAGTACTTC
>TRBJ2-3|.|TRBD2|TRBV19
CASSTSGSTDTQYF
TGTGCCAGTAGTACTAGCGGGAGCACAGATACGCAGTATTTT
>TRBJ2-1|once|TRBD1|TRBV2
CASSEEDRAPGGEQFF
TGTGCCAGCAGTGAAGAGGACAGGGCGCCCGGGGGAGAGCAGTTCTTC
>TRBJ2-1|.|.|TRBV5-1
CASSLRAGGGSYNEQFF
TGCGCCAGCAGCTTGAGGGCGGGTGGTGGTTCCTACAATGAGCAGTTCTTC
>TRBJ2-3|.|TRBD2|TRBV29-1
CSVGTSARTDTQYF
TGCAGCGTGGGGACTAGCGCACGCACAGATACGCAGTATTTT
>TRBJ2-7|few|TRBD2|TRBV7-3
CASSPGPGLAVGSEQYF
TGTGCCAGCAGCCCGGGCCCGGGACTAGCGGTGGGGTCGGAGCAGTACTTC
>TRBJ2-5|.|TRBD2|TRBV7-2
CASSARLAGGPWETQYF
TGTGCCAGCAGCGCCCGACTAGCGGGAGGCCCGTGGGAGACCCAGTACTTC
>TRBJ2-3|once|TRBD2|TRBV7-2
CAGARGGTTDTQYF
TGTGCCGGAGCCCGGGGGGGTACTACAGATACGCAGTATTTT
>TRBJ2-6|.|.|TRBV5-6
CASSFRKAGANVLTF
TGTGCCAGCAGCTTCCGAAAAGCGGGGGCCAACGTCCTGACTTTC
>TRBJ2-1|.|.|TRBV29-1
CSVDTGSSYNEQFF
TGCAGCGTTGATACAGGTAGCTCCTACAATGAGCAGTTCTTC
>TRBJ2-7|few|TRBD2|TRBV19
CASSMVGGLGNYEQYF
TGTGCCAGTAGTATGGTGGGGGGACTAGGAAACTACGAGCAGTACTTC